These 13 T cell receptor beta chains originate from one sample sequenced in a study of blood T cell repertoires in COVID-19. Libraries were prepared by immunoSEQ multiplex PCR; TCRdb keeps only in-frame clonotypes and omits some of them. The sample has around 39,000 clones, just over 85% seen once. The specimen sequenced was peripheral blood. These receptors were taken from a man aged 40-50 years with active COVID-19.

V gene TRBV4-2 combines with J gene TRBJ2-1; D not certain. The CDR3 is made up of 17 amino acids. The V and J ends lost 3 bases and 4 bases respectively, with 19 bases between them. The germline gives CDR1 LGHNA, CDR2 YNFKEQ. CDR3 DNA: TGTGCCAGCAGCCAGATACCACACGAGGCGTCATACAATGAGCAGTTCTTC. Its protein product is CASSQIPHEASYNEQFF.

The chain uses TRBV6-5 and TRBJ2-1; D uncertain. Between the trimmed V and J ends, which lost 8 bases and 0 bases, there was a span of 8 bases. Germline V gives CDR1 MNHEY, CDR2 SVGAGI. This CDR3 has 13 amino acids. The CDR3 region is CASRFSSYNEQFF. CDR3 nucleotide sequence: TGTGCCAGCCGCTTTAGCTCCTACAATGAGCAGTTCTTC.

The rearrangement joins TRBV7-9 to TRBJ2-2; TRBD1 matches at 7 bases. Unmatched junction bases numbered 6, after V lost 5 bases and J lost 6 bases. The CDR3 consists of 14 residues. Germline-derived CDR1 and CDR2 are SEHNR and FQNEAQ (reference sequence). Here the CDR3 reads CASSVSTGPGELFF. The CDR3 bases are TGTGCCAGCAGCGTATCGACAGGGCCCGGGGAGCTGTTTTTT.

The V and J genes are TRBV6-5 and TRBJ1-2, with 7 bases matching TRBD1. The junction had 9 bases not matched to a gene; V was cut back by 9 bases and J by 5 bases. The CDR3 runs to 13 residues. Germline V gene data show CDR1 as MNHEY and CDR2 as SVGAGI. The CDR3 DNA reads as TGTGCCAGTATACCGGGACAGATGTATGGCTACACCTTC. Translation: CASIPGQMYGYTF.

This CDR3 is CASSSTTGLAGTPPSYNEQFF. DNA for the CDR3: TGTGCCAGCAGTTCTACCACCGGACTAGCGGGAACCCCTCCCTCCTACAATGAGCAGTTCTTC. This chain joins TRBV7-6 and TRBJ2-1; 12 bases map to TRBD2. Germline CDR1 SGHVS, CDR2 FNYEAQ. CDR3 size: 21 residues. J gave up 0 bases and V 6 bases, and 18 bases lay outside the gene matches.

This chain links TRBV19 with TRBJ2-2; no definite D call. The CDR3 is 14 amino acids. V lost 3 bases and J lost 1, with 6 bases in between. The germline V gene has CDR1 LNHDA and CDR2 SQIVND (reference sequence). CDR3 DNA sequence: TGTGCCAGTAGTATCCACAGGAACACCGGGGAGCTGTTTTTT. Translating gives CASSIHRNTGELFF.

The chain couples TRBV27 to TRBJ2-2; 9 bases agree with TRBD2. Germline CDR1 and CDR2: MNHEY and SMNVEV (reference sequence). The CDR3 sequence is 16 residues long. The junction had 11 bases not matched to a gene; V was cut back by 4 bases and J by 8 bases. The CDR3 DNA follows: TGTGCCAGCAGTTCTGGGCGGGAGGGCCTAACGGGGGAGCTGTTTTTT. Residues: CASSSGREGLTGELFF.

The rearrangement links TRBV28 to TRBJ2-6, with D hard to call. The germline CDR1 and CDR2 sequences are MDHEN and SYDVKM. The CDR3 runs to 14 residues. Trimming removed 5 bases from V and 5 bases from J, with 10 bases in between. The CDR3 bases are TGTGCCAGCAGTCCGGTTGAGAGGGCCAACGTCCTGACTTTC. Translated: CASSPVERANVLTF.

For the CDR3, the DNA is TGTGCCAGATCAAGCGTGCTACGGCCCCGCTACGAGCAGTACTTC. This gives the protein CARSSVLRPRYEQYF. The gene calls are TRBV27 and TRBJ2-7; D not certain. CDR3 size: 15 residues. Germline V gene lookup returns CDR1 MNHEY and CDR2 SMNVEV (reference sequence). Trimming cost V 9 bases and J 3 bases, with 21 bases left between them.

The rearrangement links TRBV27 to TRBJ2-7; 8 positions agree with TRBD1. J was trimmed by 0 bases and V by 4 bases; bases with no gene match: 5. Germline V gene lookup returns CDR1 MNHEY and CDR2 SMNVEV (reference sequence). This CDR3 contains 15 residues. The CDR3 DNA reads TGTGCCAGCAGTTCGCAGGGGGCAGGCTCCTACGAGCAGTACTTC. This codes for CASSSQGAGSYEQYF.

This chain's CDR3 is CASSGTGSQPQHF. The CDR3 nucleotides are TGTGCCAGCAGTGGAACAGGGTCTCAGCCCCAGCATTTT. The chain is built from TRBV25-1 and TRBJ1-5, with a weak D call TRBD1 (6 bases). The germline V gene has CDR1 MGHDK and CDR2 SYGVNS. Trimming left V 4 bases short and J 6 bases short, with 10 bases between. The CDR3 has 13 amino acids.

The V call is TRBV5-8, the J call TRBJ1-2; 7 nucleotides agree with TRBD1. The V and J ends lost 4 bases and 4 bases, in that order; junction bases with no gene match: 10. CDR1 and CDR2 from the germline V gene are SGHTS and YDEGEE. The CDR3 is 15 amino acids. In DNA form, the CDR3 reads TGTGCCAGCAGCCACAGAGGGGGCGCGGGCTATGGCTACACCTTC. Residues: CASSHRGGAGYGYTF.

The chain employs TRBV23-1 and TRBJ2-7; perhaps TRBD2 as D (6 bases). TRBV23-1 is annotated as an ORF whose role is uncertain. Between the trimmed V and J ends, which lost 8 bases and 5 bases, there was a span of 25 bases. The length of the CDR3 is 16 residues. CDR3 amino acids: CASPQIREERVHEQYF. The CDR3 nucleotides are TGCGCCAGCCCCCAAATCAGGGAGGAAAGGGTCCACGAGCAGTACTTC.